This entry concerns a single T cell receptor beta chain. Germline loops: CDR1 MGHRA, CDR2 YSYEKL. The V end lost 5 bases, the J end lost 1 base, and 12 bases lay between the germline ends. The CDR3 covers 15 residues. Described treatment: oral pan-JAK inhibitor, 5-10 mg twice daily. Using a FACSAria, the CD4+ and CD8+ T cells were sorted from the PBMCs. The data derive from a study of CD8+ T cells in alopecia areata. Reverse transcription of extracted RNA yielded cDNA, which provided the sequencing template. Some clones are missing from TCRdb's copy, which holds only in-frame ones; the method was immunoSEQ multiplex PCR. The sample consists of some 58,000 clones, just over 45% of them appearing once.

The source was CD8+ T cells sorted from blood, collected at approximately week 36, from a patient treated with tofacitinib. The clonotype originates from a human donor with alopecia areata. The J gene is TRBJ1-5, the V gene TRBV4-1; D unresolved. CDR3 amino acids: CASSAHPQSNQPQHF. The CDR3 nucleotides are TGCGCCAGCAGCGCTCACCCCCAGAGCAATCAGCCCCAGCATTTT.